Each of the 26 T cell receptor beta chains below was sequenced from the same sample in a study of shared clonotypes between healthy human individuals. Sequenced by immunoSEQ multiplex PCR; TCRdb stores in-frame clones only, minus some. The sample has some 2 million clones, just under 95% seen once; the top ten hold roughly 1%. Naive CD8 cells, CD45RO-negative and positively selected for CCR7, excluded terminally differentiated effector memory CD45RA+ cells. Sequenced input: naive CD8+ T cells sorted from blood. All receptors come from a man younger than 35 in good health.

Here the CDR3 DNA reads TGTGCCAGCAGCGTAGCTAGAAGCGCGAGCTCCTACAATGAGCAGTTCTTC. It encodes CASSVARSASSYNEQFF. The chain recombines TRBV9 with TRBJ2-1, with no clear D. Germline values: CDR1 SGDLS, CDR2 YYNGEE. V lost 0 bases to trimming and J lost 0 bases, with 13 bases between them. The CDR3 totals 17 residues.

The gene calls are TRBV28 and TRBJ1-3; D is undetermined. Germline CDR1 and CDR2: MDHEN and SYDVKM. Trimming shortened V by 6 bases and J by 2 bases, and 11 bases separated the two germline ends. The CDR3 runs 14 residues. The CDR3: CASRFQGTGNTIYF. The CDR3 DNA reads TGTGCCAGCAGGTTCCAAGGCACTGGAAACACCATATATTTT.

This clone was found once. This rearrangement joins TRBV13 to TRBJ2-2; D perhaps matches TRBD1 (6 bases). This CDR3 comprises 15 residues. Trimming removed 0 bases from V and 6 bases from J, with 11 bases in between. In germline, CDR1 is PRHDT, CDR2 FYEKMQ (reference sequence). The CDR3 sequence is CASSLGDRRAGELFF. The CDR3 DNA reads TGTGCCAGCAGCTTAGGGGACAGACGGGCCGGGGAGCTGTTTTTT.

This rearrangement joins TRBV5-4 to TRBJ2-5; 10 nucleotides agree with TRBD2. This CDR3 is built from 16 residues. Germline CDR1 reads SGHNT; CDR2 reads YYREEE (reference sequence). Trimming took 4 bases from V and 3 from J; bases not matched to a gene: 9. Written as DNA, the CDR3 is TGTGCCAGCAGCGCATCCCCGGGACTAGCGAAAGAGACCCAGTACTTC. As protein: CASSASPGLAKETQYF.

The J gene is TRBJ2-5, the V gene TRBV2, with TRBD1 as a possible D gene (6 bases). CDR1 and CDR2 (germline): SNHLY, FYNNEI. Trimming took 7 bases from V and 5 from J, leaving 20 bases between them. The CDR3 contains 15 residues. CDR3 in amino acids: CASTKRPGVQETQYF. CDR3 in DNA: TGTGCCAGCACTAAGAGGCCAGGGGTCCAGGAGACCCAGTACTTC.

Only one count was recorded for this clone. The V gene is TRBV28, the J gene TRBJ2-3, with D possibly being TRBD1 (5 bases). The CDR3 sequence is 15 residues long. Trimming took off 2 bases at V and 0 bases at J, with 9 bases between the two ends. Germline V gene sequence: CDR1 MDHEN, CDR2 SYDVKM. The DNA of the CDR3 is TGTGCCAGCAGTTTAAGGGGTTTGAGCACAGATACGCAGTATTTT. This codes for CASSLRGLSTDTQYF.

This chain joins TRBV4-1 and TRBJ2-7; D ambiguous. CDR1 and CDR2 from the germline V gene are MGHRA and YSYEKL. Trimming pared 2 bases from V and 4 bases from J, leaving 9 bases between. The CDR3 runs 13 residues. CDR3 sequence: CASSQILEYEQYF. CDR3 nucleotide sequence: TGCGCCAGCAGCCAAATATTAGAGTACGAGCAGTACTTC.

V and J are TRBV2 and TRBJ2-5; possible D gene TRBD1, 5 bases. This CDR3 comprises 14 residues. Per the germline V gene, CDR1 is SNHLY and CDR2 is FYNNEI. V was cut by 4 bases and J by 0 bases, with 9 bases left in between. CDR3 nucleotide sequence: TGTGCCAGCAGTGGGACACTGTACCAAGAGACCCAGTACTTC. The encoded protein is CASSGTLYQETQYF.

The chain combines TRBV6-1 with TRBJ1-1; D gene unclear. Germline V lookup: CDR1 MNHNS, CDR2 SASEGT. This CDR3 is 13 amino acids long. V gave up 3 bases and J gave up 1 base, with 6 bases separating them. This CDR3 is CASSDGENTEAFF. For the CDR3, the DNA is TGTGCCAGCAGTGATGGAGAGAACACTGAAGCTTTCTTT.

The DNA of the CDR3 is TGTGCCAGCAGTTCTGGGACTGACTCCACCGAGCAGTACTTC. It specifies CASSSGTDSTEQYF. The chain combines TRBV6-6 with TRBJ2-7; D perhaps matches TRBD2 (6 bases). The CDR3 contains 14 residues. Germline CDR1 MNHNY, CDR2 SVGAGI (reference sequence). V was cut by 4 bases and J by 6 bases, with 16 bases left in between.

J is TRBJ2-7 and V is TRBV9; D unresolved. Trimming took off 4 bases at V and 5 bases at J, with 19 bases between the two ends. The germline gives CDR1 SGDLS, CDR2 YYNGEE. This CDR3 is 15 amino acids long. CDR3 coding DNA: TGTGCCAGCAGCTCACAGTCGGAAATTGGTAACGAGCAGTACTTC. Translated, it gives CASSSQSEIGNEQYF.

The chain employs TRBV5-1 and TRBJ2-7; D tentatively fits TRBD1 or TRBD2 (5 bases each). The CDR3 is 13 amino acids. V shed 3 bases and J shed 2 bases, with 9 bases lying between them. Germline V gene sequence: CDR1 SGHRS, CDR2 YFSETQ. The CDR3 nucleotides read TGCGCCAGCAGCTCGGGGCATCCCTACGAGCAGTACTTC. It is translated as CASSSGHPYEQYF. Filled out from reference TRBV5-1 and TRBJ2-7, the complete variable domain reads KAGVTQTPRYLIKTRGQQVTLSCSPISGHRSVSWYQQTPGQGLQFLFEYFSETQRNKGNFPGRFSGRQFSNSRSEMNVSTLELGDSALYLCASSSGHPYEQYFGPGTRLTVT.

The chain uses TRBV5-1 and TRBJ2-7, with a possible D match to TRBD2 (7 bases). Germline V lookup: CDR1 SGHRS, CDR2 YFSETQ. With 2 bases removed from V and 5 bases from J, the gap between germline ends came to 17 bases. The CDR3 contains 15 residues. CDR3 nucleotides: TGCGCCAGCAGCTTATCTTTCGGGGGGCCCAACGAGCAGTACTTC. This codes for CASSLSFGGPNEQYF. The whole variable domain, remainder taken from reference TRBV5-1 and TRBJ2-7, is KAGVTQTPRYLIKTRGQQVTLSCSPISGHRSVSWYQQTPGQGLQFLFEYFSETQRNKGNFPGRFSGRQFSNSRSEMNVSTLELGDSALYLCASSLSFGGPNEQYFGPGTRLTVT.

CDR3 DNA sequence: TGTGCCAGCAGCCTGGGACAAGTTGAAGCTTTCTTT. Translating gives CASSLGQVEAFF. The chain couples TRBV6-5 to TRBJ1-1; D perhaps matches TRBD1 (6 bases). CDR3 length equals 12 residues. Germline V gene data show CDR1 as MNHEY and CDR2 as SVGAGI. V lost 6 bases and J lost 7, with 12 bases in between.

The CDR3 spells CASSRPGLPDTQYF. The CDR3 coding sequence is TGTGCCAGCAGCAGACCGGGACTTCCTGATACGCAGTATTTT. This rearrangement joins TRBV11-2 to TRBJ2-3, with a possible D match to TRBD2 (6 bases). The CDR3 has 14 amino acids. The V and J ends lost 5 bases and 6 bases respectively, with 15 bases between them. Germline-derived CDR1 and CDR2 are SGHAT and FQNNGV.

This sequence joins TRBV2 and TRBJ1-2; no clear D. V gave up 3 bases and J gave up 6 bases, with 11 bases separating them. The CDR3 is 13 amino acids. The V gene's germline CDR1 is SNHLY and CDR2 FYNNEI. The CDR3 here is CASSDGGDDGYTF. In nucleotides, the CDR3 is TGTGCCAGCAGTGATGGCGGGGATGATGGCTACACCTTC.

The chain carries TRBV27 and TRBJ2-1; a weak D match, TRBD2 (7 bases). Germline assignment: CDR1 MNHEY and CDR2 SMNVEV (reference sequence). V was pared by 5 bases and J by 7 bases, with 18 bases between. CDR3 length equals 15 residues. The chain's CDR3 is CASSPEGRGGNEQFF. The CDR3 DNA reads as TGTGCCAGCAGTCCCGAGGGCAGGGGAGGGAATGAGCAGTTCTTC.

The V gene is TRBV27, the J gene TRBJ2-7; D is uncertain. The CDR3 sequence is 14 residues long. Germline lookup yields CDR1 MNHEY and CDR2 SMNVEV (reference sequence). V was pared by 2 bases and J by 5 bases, with 13 bases between. The DNA for the CDR3 is TGTGCCAGCAGTTTAGGTGGGGTTGTCAACGAGCAGTACTTC. Translation gives CASSLGGVVNEQYF.

This clone has a single count. This chain joins TRBV7-9 and TRBJ1-1; D call uncertain. There are 14 residues in the CDR3. The V end was cut by 1 base, the J end by 6 bases, with 12 bases between. CDR1 SEHNR and CDR2 FQNEAQ come from the germline V gene (reference sequence). The CDR3 sequence is CASSLVYNEAEAFF. CDR3 DNA: TGTGCCAGCAGCTTAGTTTATAACGAGGCTGAAGCTTTCTTT.

The sample holds many counts of this clone. Other DNA sequences in the same sample also yield this CDR3. This chain connects TRBV30 to TRBJ1-1; possible D gene TRBD1, 6 bases. V gave up 4 bases and J gave up 8 bases, with 17 bases separating them. The CDR3 sequence is 13 residues long. Looked up from germline, CDR1 is GTSNPN and CDR2 is SVGIG (reference sequence). The CDR3 protein is CAWTRRGGLEAFF. For the CDR3, the DNA is TGTGCCTGGACCCGGAGGGGGGGACTCGAAGCTTTCTTT.

The rearrangement joins TRBV14 to TRBJ2-7; the D gene is possibly TRBD1 (6 bases). Germline lookup yields CDR1 SGHDN and CDR2 FVKESK. Trimming removed 4 bases at V and 5 bases at J, with 18 bases between. There are 15 residues in the CDR3. The CDR3 reads CASSLRFGGGNEQYF. The CDR3 nucleotides read TGTGCCAGCAGCCTGCGGTTTGGGGGCGGCAACGAGCAGTACTTC.

The chain links TRBV7-6 to TRBJ2-3, with TRBD2 matching 9 bases. V lost 4 bases, J lost 0 bases, and 17 bases stayed unmatched. This CDR3 comprises 20 residues. CDR1 SGHVS and CDR2 FNYEAQ come from the germline V gene. Here the CDR3 DNA reads TGTGCCAGCAGCTCGCCCCCGGGGGCGGGAGGGGCCCAAAGCACAGATACGCAGTATTTT. Protein sequence: CASSSPPGAGGAQSTDTQYF.

The genes are TRBV5-1 and TRBJ2-7; TRBD2 agrees at 7 bases. Germline CDR1 SGHRS, CDR2 YFSETQ. Losses at the gene ends were 0 bases for V and 2 bases for J; bases not matched to a gene: 5. CDR3 length: 15 residues. The DNA of the CDR3 is TGCGCCAGCAGCTTGGACCCGGGAGGCACCTACGAGCAGTACTTC. This translates into CASSLDPGGTYEQYF.

The chain is built from TRBV7-8 and TRBJ1-2; 8 bases map to TRBD1. The germline V gene has CDR1 SGHVS and CDR2 FQNEAQ. The CDR3 covers 17 residues. Trimming cost V 1 base and J 2 bases; bases outside gene matches: 9. In nucleotides, the CDR3 is TGTGCCAGCAGCTTAGAGGGTTTTGGGACAGGCAACTATGGCTACACCTTC. Protein: CASSLEGFGTGNYGYTF.

V usage is TRBV7-9 and J usage is TRBJ2-7, with 10 bases identical to TRBD1. The CDR3 runs to 13 residues. The V gene end was trimmed by 11 bases and the J gene end by 3 bases; junction bases not matched to a gene: 7. Germline loops: CDR1 SEHNR, CDR2 FQNEAQ (reference sequence). The CDR3 region has the DNA TGTGCCGGACAGGGGGTTGATTTCTACGAGCAGTACTTC. It encodes CAGQGVDFYEQYF. Full variable domain (rest looked up from reference TRBV7-9 and TRBJ2-7): DTGVSQNPRHKITKRGQNVTFRCDPISEHNRLYWYRQTLGQGPEFLTYFQNEAQLEKSRLLSDRFSAERPKGSFSTLEIQRTEQGDSAMYLCAGQGVDFYEQYFGPGTRLTVT.

The gene calls are TRBV29-1 and TRBJ2-1; D not resolved. CDR3 length: 12 residues. Germline V CDR1 and CDR2: SQVTM, ANQGSEA. With 4 bases removed from V and 12 bases from J, the gap between germline ends came to 16 bases. CDR3 protein: CSVGQESLGQFF. In DNA form, the CDR3 reads TGCAGCGTTGGGCAGGAATCCTTGGGGCAGTTCTTC.